This T cell receptor (beta chain) was sequenced for a study of long-term antiretroviral therapy in people with HIV. The CDR3 has 14 residues. Trimming left V 6 bases short and J 5 bases short, with 16 bases between. Germline V gene lookup returns CDR1 MNHNS and CDR2 SASEGT. It was version v3.0 of the immunoSEQ assay that was run at survey level. Only in-frame clones appear in the TCRdb table, and some are missing; sequencing was by immunoSEQ multiplex PCR. This sample yields about 26,000 clones, of which more than 75% are seen a single time; 14% belongs to the top ten. V is TRBV6-1 and J is TRBJ2-5, with a weak D call TRBD1 (6 bases). The receptor's source is a man aged 50 or older with HIV. Sample: unsorted PBMCs, taken 2.9 years after starting antiretroviral therapy. The CDR3 protein is CASRRNGDMETQYF. For the CDR3, the DNA is TGTGCCAGCAGGCGGAATGGGGACATGGAGACCCAGTACTTC.